The 5 T cell receptor beta chains presented below share a single source sample, sequenced in a study of T-cell memory formation after mild COVID-19. TCRdb recomputed calls from the 5' RACE reads with MiXCR, one row per CDR3 protein. The table records 430,000 or so distinct CDR3 sequences, around 25% of them present only once. The sample comprised PBMCs or a T cell subset sorted from them (not recorded which). These receptors all come from an adult woman who had mild COVID-19 (a few samples of this study predate the infection). Cell type and time point are not known.

This clonotype came up many times. This rearrangement joins TRBV7-8 to TRBJ2-2; no clear D gene. V lost 2 bases, J lost 6 bases, and 4 bases lay in between. This CDR3 is built from 12 residues. Looked up from germline, CDR1 is SGHVS and CDR2 is FQNEAQ. DNA of the CDR3: TGTGCCAGCAGCTTATCCGCCGGGGAGCTGTTTTTT. It encodes CASSLSAGELFF. Using reference TRBV7-8 and TRBJ2-2 for the parts outside the CDR3, the full variable domain is GAGVSQSPRYKVAKRGQDVALRCDPISGHVSLFWYQQALGQGPEFLTYFQNEAQLDKSGLPSDRFFAERPEGSVSTLKIQRTQQEDSAVYLCASSLSAGELFFGEGSRLTVL.

The V gene is TRBV5-4, the J gene TRBJ2-1; TRBD2 matches at 9 bases. J gave up 4 bases and V 1 base, and 6 bases lay outside the gene matches. Germline-derived CDR1 and CDR2 are SGHNT and YYREEE (reference sequence). The CDR3 has 16 amino acids. CDR3 in DNA: TGTGCCAGCAGCTTGTCTTGGACTAGCGCATACAATGAGCAGTTCTTC. It specifies CASSLSWTSAYNEQFF.

The chain combines TRBV12-3 or TRBV12-4 with TRBJ2-3, with 10 bases aligning to TRBD2. This CDR3 contains 15 residues. The ends lost 7 bases at V and 3 bases at J; junction bases unmatched: 7. As DNA, the CDR3 is TGTGCCAGCACCCCGACTAGCGGGCCTACAGATACGCAGTATTTT. This gives the protein CASTPTSGPTDTQYF.

The chain combines TRBV9 with TRBJ2-7; 11 nucleotides agree with TRBD2. Germline CDR1 reads SGDLS; CDR2 reads YYNGEE. The junction had 3 bases not matched to a gene; V was cut back by 2 bases and J by 2 bases. The CDR3 extends over 15 amino acids. The CDR3: CASSVSGGGPYEQYF. The CDR3 coding sequence is TGTGCCAGCAGCGTTAGCGGGGGGGGACCCTACGAGCAGTACTTC.

The chain recombines TRBV12-3 or TRBV12-4 with TRBJ2-5; tentatively, D is TRBD2 (6 bases). This CDR3 comprises 14 residues. Trimming shortened V by 2 bases and J by 3 bases, and 10 bases separated the two germline ends. CDR3 DNA sequence: TGTGCCAGCAGTTTACCGGGGGTTAAAGAGACCCAGTACTTC. It codes for CASSLPGVKETQYF.